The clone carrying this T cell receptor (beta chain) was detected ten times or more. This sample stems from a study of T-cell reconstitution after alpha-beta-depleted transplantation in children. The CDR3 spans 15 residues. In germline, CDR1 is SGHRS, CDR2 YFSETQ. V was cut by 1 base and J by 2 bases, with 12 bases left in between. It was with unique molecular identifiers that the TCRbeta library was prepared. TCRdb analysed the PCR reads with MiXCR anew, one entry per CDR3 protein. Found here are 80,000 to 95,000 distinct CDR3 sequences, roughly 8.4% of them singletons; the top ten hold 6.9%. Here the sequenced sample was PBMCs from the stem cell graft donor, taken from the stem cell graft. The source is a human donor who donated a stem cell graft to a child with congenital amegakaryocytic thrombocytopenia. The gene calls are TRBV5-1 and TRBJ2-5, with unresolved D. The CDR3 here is CASSLSGVFQETQYF. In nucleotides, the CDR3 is TGCGCCAGCAGCTTGAGTGGGGTATTTCAAGAGACCCAGTACTTC.